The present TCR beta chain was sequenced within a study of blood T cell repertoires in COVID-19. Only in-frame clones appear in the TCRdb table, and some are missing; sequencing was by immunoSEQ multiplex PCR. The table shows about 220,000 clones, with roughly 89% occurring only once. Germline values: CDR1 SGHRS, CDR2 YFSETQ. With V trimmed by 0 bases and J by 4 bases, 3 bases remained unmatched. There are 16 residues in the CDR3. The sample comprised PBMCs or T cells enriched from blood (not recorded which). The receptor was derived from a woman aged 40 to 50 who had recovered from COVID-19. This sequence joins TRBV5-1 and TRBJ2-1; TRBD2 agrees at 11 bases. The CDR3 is CASSLDGLAGYNEQFF. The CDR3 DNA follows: TGCGCCAGCAGCTTGGATGGACTAGCGGGTTACAATGAGCAGTTCTTC.